The clone carrying this TCR beta chain showed up just a few times. These data originate in a study of shared clonotypes between healthy human individuals. Study-level background: For every donor, three CD4 naive, three CD4 memory, two CD8 naive and one CD8 memory plates were used.

The CDR3 runs 15 residues. Germline CDR1 and CDR2: SGDLS and YYNGEE. The V and J ends lost 6 bases and 6 bases, in that order; junction bases with no gene match: 7. Measured with immunoSEQ multiplex PCR; TCRdb has only the in-frame clones, and not every one. Among over 850,000 clones listed, roughly 74% were seen once. Donors comprised only Caucasian adults living in Nashville, Tennessee. The sequenced sample was memory CD4+ T cells from PBMCs. Subset here: CD45RA-negative fraction. The chain couples TRBV9 to TRBJ2-2, with 11 bases lining up with TRBD2. The receptor's source is a man between 18 and 35 years old in good health. Some clones in this sample may be carry-over from other donors' samples. The DNA for the CDR3 is TGTGCCAGCAACAACCTAGCGGGAGGTTCCGGGGAGCTGTTTTTT. Translating it yields CASNNLAGGSGELFF.